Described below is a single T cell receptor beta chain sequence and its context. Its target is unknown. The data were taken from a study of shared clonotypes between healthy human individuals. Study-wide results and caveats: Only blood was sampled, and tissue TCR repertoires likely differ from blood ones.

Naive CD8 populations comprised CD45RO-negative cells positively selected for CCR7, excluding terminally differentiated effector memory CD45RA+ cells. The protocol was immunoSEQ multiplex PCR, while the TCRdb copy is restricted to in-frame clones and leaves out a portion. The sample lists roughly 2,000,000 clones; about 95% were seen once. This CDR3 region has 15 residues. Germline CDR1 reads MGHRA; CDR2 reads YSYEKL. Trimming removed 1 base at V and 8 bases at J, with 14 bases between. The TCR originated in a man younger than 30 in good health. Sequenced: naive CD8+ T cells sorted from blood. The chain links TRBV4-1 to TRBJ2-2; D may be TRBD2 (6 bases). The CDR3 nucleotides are TGCGCCAGCAGCCAAGTGGGGACTCTAGCGGGGGAGCTGTTTTTT. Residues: CASSQVGTLAGELFF.